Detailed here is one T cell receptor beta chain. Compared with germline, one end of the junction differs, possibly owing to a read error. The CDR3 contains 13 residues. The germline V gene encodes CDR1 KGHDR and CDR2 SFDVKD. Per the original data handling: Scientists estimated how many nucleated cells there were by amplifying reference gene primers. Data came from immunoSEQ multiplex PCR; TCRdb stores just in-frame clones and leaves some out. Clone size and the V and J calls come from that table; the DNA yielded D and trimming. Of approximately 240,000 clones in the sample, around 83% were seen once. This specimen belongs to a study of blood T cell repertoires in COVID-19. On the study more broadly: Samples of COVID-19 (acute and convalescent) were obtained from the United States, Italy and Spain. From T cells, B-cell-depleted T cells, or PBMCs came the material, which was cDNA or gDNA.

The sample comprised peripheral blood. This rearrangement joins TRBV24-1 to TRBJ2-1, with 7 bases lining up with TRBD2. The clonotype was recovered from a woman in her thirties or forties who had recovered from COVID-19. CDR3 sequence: CATSDGWGGSEIF. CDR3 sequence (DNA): TGTGCCACCAGTGACGGATGGGGGGGATCTGAGATCTTC.